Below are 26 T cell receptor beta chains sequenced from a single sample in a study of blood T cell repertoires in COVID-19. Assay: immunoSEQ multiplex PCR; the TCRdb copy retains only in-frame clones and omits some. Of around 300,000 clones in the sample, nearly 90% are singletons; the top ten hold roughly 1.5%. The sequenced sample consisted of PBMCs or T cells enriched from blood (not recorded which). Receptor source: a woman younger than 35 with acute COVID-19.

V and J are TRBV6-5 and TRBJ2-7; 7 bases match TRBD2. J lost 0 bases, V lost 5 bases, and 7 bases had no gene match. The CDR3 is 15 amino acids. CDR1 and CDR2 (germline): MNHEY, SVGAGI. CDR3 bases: TGTGCCAGCAGTCGCGGGCTAGCGGCCTCCTACGAGCAGTACTTC. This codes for CASSRGLAASYEQYF.

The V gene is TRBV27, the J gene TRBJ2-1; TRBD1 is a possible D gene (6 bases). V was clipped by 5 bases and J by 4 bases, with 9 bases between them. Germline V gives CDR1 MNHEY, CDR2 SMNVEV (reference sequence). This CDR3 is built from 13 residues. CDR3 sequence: CASSQTGYNEQFF. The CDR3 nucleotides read TGTGCCAGCAGTCAGACAGGTTACAATGAGCAGTTCTTC.

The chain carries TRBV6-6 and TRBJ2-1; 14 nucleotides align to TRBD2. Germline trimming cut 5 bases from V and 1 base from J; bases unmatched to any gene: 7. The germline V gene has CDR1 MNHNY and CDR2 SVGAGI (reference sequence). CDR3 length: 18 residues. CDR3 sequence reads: CASSPGTSGSGSYNEQFF. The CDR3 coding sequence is TGTGCCAGCAGTCCCGGGACTAGCGGGAGTGGTTCCTACAATGAGCAGTTCTTC.

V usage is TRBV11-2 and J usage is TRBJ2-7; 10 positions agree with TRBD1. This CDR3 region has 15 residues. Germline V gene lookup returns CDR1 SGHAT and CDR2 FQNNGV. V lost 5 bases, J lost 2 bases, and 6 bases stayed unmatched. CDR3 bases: TGTGCCAGCAGCGGCCGGGACAGGGGAACCTACGAGCAGTACTTC. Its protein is CASSGRDRGTYEQYF.

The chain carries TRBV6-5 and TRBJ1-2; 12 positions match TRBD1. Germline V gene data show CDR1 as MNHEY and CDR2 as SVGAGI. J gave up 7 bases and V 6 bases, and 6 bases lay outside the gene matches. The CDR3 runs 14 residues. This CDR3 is CASRRDRGPGGYTF. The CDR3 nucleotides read TGTGCCAGCAGGAGGGACAGGGGGCCGGGTGGCTACACCTTC.

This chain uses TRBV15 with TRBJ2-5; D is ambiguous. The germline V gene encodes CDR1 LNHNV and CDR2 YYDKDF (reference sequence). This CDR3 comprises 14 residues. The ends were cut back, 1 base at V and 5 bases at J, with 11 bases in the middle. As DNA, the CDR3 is TGTGCCACCAGCAGAGGAGAGAGTCGGGAGACCCAGTACTTC. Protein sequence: CATSRGESRETQYF.

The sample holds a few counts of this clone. CDR3 sequence (DNA): TGTGCCAGCAGTTGGGAATCTAGCGGGAGTTTCTACAATGAGCAGTTCTTC. The encoded protein is CASSWESSGSFYNEQFF. J is TRBJ2-1 and V is TRBV6-2 or TRBV6-3, with TRBD2 matching over 10 bases. Per the germline V gene, CDR1 is MNHEY and CDR2 is SVGEGT. J gave up 3 bases and V 4 bases, and 9 bases lay outside the gene matches. This CDR3 has 17 amino acids.

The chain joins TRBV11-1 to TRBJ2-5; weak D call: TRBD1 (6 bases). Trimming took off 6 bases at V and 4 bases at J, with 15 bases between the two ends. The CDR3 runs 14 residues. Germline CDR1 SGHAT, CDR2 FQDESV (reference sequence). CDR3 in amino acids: CASSPDRKGETQYF. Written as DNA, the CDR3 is TGTGCCAGCAGTCCCGACAGGAAGGGAGAGACCCAGTACTTC. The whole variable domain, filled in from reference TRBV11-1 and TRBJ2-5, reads EAEVAQSPRYKITEKSQAVAFWCDPISGHATLYWYRQILGQGPELLVQFQDESVVDDSQLPKDRFSAERLKGVDSTLKIQPAELGDSAMYLCASSPDRKGETQYFGPGTRLLVL.

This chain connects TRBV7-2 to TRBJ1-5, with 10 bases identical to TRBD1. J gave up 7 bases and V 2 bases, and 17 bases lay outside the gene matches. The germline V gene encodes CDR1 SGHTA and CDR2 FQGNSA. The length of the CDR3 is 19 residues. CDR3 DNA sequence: TGTGCCAGCAGCTTACCCCCGGGACAGGGGCTCCCCCAACTGCAGCCCCAGCATTTT. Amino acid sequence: CASSLPPGQGLPQLQPQHF.

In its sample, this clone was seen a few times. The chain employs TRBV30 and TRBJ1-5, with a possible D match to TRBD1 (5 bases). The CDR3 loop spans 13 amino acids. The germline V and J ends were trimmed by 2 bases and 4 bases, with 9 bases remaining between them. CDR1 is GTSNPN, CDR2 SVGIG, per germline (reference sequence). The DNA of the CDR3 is TGTGCCTGGAGTTTGGCAGGGAATCAGCCCCAGCATTTT. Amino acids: CAWSLAGNQPQHF.

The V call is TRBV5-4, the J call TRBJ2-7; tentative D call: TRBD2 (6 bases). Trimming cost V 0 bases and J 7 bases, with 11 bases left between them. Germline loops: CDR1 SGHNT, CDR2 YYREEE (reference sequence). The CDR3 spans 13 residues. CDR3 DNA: TGTGCCAGCAGCTTGGGAGGAGGGTATGAGCAGTACTTC. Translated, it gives CASSLGGGYEQYF.

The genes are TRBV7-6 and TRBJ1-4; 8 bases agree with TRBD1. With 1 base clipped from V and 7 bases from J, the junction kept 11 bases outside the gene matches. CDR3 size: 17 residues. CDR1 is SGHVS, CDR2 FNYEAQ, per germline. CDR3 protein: CASSLGLLGQESEKLFF. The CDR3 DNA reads TGTGCCAGCAGCTTAGGCCTCTTGGGACAGGAAAGTGAAAAACTGTTTTTT.

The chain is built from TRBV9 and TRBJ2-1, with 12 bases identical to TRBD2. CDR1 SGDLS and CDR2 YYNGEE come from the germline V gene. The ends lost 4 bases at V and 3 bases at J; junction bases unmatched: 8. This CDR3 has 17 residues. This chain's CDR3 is CASSTRLAGDLYNEQFF. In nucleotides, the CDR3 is TGTGCCAGCAGCACCCGACTAGCGGGAGACCTCTACAATGAGCAGTTCTTC.

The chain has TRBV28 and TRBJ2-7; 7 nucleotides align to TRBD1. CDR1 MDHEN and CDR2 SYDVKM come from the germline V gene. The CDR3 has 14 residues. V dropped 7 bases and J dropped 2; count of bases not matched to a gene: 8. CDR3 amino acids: CASIEYRGTYEQYF. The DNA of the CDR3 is TGTGCCAGCATCGAATACAGGGGTACCTACGAGCAGTACTTC.

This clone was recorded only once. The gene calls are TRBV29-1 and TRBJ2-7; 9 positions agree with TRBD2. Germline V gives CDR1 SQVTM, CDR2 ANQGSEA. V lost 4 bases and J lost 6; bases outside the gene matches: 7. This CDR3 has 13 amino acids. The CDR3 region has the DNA TGCAGCGTTGGATCTAGCGGGATTGGCGAGCAGTACTTC. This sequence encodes CSVGSSGIGEQYF.

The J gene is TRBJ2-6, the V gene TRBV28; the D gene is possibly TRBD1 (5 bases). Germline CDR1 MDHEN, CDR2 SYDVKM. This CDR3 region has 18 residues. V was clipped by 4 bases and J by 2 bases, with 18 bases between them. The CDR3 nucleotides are TGTGCCAGCAGTTCGCTAGGACAAGGGTCCCCTGGGGCCAACGTCCTGACTTTC. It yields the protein CASSSLGQGSPGANVLTF.

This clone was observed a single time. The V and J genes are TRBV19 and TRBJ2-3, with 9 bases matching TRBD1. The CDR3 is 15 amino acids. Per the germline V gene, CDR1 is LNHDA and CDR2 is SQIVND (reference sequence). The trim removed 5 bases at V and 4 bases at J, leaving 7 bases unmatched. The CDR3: CASSGGTGWADTQYF. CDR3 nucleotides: TGTGCCAGTAGTGGGGGGACAGGGTGGGCAGATACGCAGTATTTT. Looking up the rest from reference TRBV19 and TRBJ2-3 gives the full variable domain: DGGITQSPKYLFRKEGQNVTLSCEQNLNHDAMYWYRQDPGQGLRLIYYSQIVNDFQKGDIAEGYSVSREKKESFPLTVTSAQKNPTAFYLCASSGGTGWADTQYFGPGTRLTVL.

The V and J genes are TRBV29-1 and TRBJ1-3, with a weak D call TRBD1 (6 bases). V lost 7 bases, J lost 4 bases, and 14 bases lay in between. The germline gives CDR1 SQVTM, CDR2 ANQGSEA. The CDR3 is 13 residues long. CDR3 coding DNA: TGCAGCGCTAAACAGGGAGCCGGAAACACCATATATTTT. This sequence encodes CSAKQGAGNTIYF.

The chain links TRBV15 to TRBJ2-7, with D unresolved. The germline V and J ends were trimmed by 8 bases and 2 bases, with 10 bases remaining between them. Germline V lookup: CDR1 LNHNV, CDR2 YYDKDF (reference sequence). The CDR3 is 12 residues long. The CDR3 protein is CATARGTYEQYF. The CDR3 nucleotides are TGTGCCACCGCGAGAGGAACCTACGAGCAGTACTTC.

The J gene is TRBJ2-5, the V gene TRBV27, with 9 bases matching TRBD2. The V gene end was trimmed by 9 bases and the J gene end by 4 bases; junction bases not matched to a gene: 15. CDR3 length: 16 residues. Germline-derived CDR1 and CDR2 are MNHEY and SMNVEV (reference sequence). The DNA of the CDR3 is TGTGCCAGTTCTCTAATAGCGGGAGATTCCCCAGAGACCCAGTACTTC. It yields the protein CASSLIAGDSPETQYF.

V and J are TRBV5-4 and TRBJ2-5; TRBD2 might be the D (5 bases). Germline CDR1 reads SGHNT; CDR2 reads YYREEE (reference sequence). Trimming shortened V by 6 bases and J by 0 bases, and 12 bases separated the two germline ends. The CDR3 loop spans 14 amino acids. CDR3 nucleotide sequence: TGTGCCAGCAAATCCGGAGGATACCAAGAGACCCAGTACTTC. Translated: CASKSGGYQETQYF.

The CDR3 DNA is TGTGCCAGCAGCTTAGCCCAGGGGCCAATTAATGAAAAACTGTTTTTT. This sequence encodes CASSLAQGPINEKLFF. The rearrangement links TRBV11-2 to TRBJ1-4; D might be TRBD1 (6 bases). Germline V lookup: CDR1 SGHAT, CDR2 FQNNGV. Trimming took 1 base from V and 4 from J, leaving 13 bases between them. CDR3 length: 16 amino acids.

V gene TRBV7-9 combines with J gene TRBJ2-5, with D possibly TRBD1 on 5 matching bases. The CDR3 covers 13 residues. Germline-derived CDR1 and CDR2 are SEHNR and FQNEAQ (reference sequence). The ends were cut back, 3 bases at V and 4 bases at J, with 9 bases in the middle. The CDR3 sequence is CASSFQGIETQYF. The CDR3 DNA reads TGTGCCAGCAGCTTTCAGGGAATAGAGACCCAGTACTTC.

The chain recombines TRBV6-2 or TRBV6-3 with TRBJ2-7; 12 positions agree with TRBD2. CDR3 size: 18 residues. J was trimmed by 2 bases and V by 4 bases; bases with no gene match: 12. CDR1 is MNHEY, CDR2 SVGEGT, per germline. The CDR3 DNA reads TGTGCCAGCAGTTTCTTTTTTAGACCTAGCGGGGGGGCCTACGAGCAGTACTTC. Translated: CASSFFFRPSGGAYEQYF.

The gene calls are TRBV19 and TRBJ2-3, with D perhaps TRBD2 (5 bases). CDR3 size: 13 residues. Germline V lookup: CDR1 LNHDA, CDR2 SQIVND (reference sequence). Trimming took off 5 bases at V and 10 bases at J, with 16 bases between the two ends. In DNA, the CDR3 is TGTGCCAGTAGTGAGGGTGGCTCTTTCCCGCAGTATTTT. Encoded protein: CASSEGGSFPQYF.

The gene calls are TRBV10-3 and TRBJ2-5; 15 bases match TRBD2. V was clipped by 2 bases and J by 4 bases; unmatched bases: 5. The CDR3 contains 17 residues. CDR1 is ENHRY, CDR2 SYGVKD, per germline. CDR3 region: CAISEPGLAGGGETQYF. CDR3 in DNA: TGTGCCATCAGTGAGCCGGGACTAGCGGGAGGCGGAGAGACCCAGTACTTC.